This is a list of T cell receptor beta chains from one sample in a study of blood T cell repertoires in COVID-19. Here immunoSEQ multiplex PCR was the method, and the copy in TCRdb shows in-frame clones only, minus some. This table has about 110,000 clones, approximately 84% appearing once. Sequencing used peripheral blood. The receptors shown here come from a woman in her forties or fifties with acute or convalescent COVID-19. Both conserved end residues are part of each CDR3. Each record gives: clone size, V gene, D gene, J gene, CDR3 DNA, CDR3 protein. A D gene is named only where the DNA matches it firmly. Clone sizes are given selectively: once, few, many, or a class where the clone is expanded.

clone_size: .
v_call: TRBV10-3
d_call: .
j_call: TRBJ2-1
cdr3_nt: TGTGCCATCAGTGGGGGGCTAGGAACCAATGAGCAGTTCTTC
cdr3_aa: CAISGGLGTNEQFF

clone_size: .
v_call: TRBV27
d_call: .
j_call: TRBJ1-1
cdr3_nt: TGTGCCAGCAGTTTACTCGGTCTGAACACTGAAGCTTTCTTT
cdr3_aa: CASSLLGLNTEAFF

clone_size: .
v_call: TRBV30
d_call: .
j_call: TRBJ1-5
cdr3_nt: TGTGCCTGGGAAGGGTCCGGGGGGAATCAGCCCCAGCATTTT
cdr3_aa: CAWEGSGGNQPQHF

clone_size: .
v_call: TRBV3-1/TRBV3-2
d_call: .
j_call: TRBJ1-2
cdr3_nt: TGTGCCAGCAGCCTGGGGGGTGCGATCCGGGGCTACACCTTC
cdr3_aa: CASSLGGAIRGYTF

clone_size: .
v_call: TRBV7-2
d_call: .
j_call: TRBJ1-2
cdr3_nt: TGTGCCAGCAGCACCCAGGGGCTGGCTGGCTACACCTTC
cdr3_aa: CASSTQGLAGYTF

clone_size: .
v_call: TRBV6-2/TRBV6-3
d_call: TRBD1
j_call: TRBJ1-2
cdr3_nt: TGTGCCAGCAGTTACCTAGGGGGACAGGGGGCCGGCTATGGCTACACCTTC
cdr3_aa: CASSYLGGQGAGYGYTF

clone_size: once
v_call: TRBV28
d_call: TRBD1
j_call: TRBJ2-7
cdr3_nt: TGTGCCAGCAGGCTACGACAGGGGGAGCAGTACTTC
cdr3_aa: CASRLRQGEQYF

clone_size: .
v_call: TRBV9
d_call: TRBD1
j_call: TRBJ1-6
cdr3_nt: TGTGCCAGCAGCGCACAGGGGTGGAAGTCACCCCTCCACTTT
cdr3_aa: CASSAQGWKSPLHF

clone_size: few
v_call: TRBV14
d_call: TRBD1
j_call: TRBJ1-5
cdr3_nt: TGTGCCAGCAGCCAAGGACAGGGGAGCAATCAGCCCCAGCATTTT
cdr3_aa: CASSQGQGSNQPQHF

clone_size: .
v_call: TRBV14
d_call: .
j_call: TRBJ2-1
cdr3_nt: TGTGCCAGCAGCCAAGACTTGACAGTACCCCGTGTCTATGAGCAGTTCTTC
cdr3_aa: CASSQDLTVPRVYEQFF

clone_size: .
v_call: TRBV6-5
d_call: .
j_call: TRBJ2-3
cdr3_nt: TGTGCCAGCAGTTACCGGTCGACGCAGTATTTT
cdr3_aa: CASSYRSTQYF

clone_size: .
v_call: TRBV9
d_call: TRBD1
j_call: TRBJ1-6
cdr3_nt: TGTGCCAGCAGCGTAAGAGACAGGGAGTTAAATTCACCCCTCCACTTT
cdr3_aa: CASSVRDRELNSPLHF

clone_size: .
v_call: TRBV6-2/TRBV6-3
d_call: TRBD1
j_call: TRBJ1-2
cdr3_nt: TGTGCCAGCAGTCTGGCCATGGGACAGGGGGCGAGCTATGGCTACACCTTC
cdr3_aa: CASSLAMGQGASYGYTF

clone_size: .
v_call: TRBV7-9
d_call: TRBD1
j_call: TRBJ2-5
cdr3_nt: TGTGCCAGCAGCCTTCAGGGACAGCCGGGAGAGACCCAGTACTTC
cdr3_aa: CASSLQGQPGETQYF

clone_size: .
v_call: TRBV18
d_call: .
j_call: TRBJ1-3
cdr3_nt: TGTGCCAGCTCACTAGCAAGCGGGACTGGAAACACCATATATTTT
cdr3_aa: CASSLASGTGNTIYF

clone_size: .
v_call: TRBV5-1
d_call: TRBD1
j_call: TRBJ2-7
cdr3_nt: TGCGCCAGCAGCCTGACTCGGACAGGGCTCTACGAGCAGTACTTC
cdr3_aa: CASSLTRTGLYEQYF

clone_size: .
v_call: TRBV18
d_call: .
j_call: TRBJ2-6
cdr3_nt: TGTGCCAGCTCACCAATGAGCTCTGGGGCCAACGTCCTGACTTTC
cdr3_aa: CASSPMSSGANVLTF

clone_size: .
v_call: TRBV9
d_call: TRBD1
j_call: TRBJ2-1
cdr3_nt: TGTGCCAGCAGCGTGGGACAGGCATACAATGAGCAGTTCTTC
cdr3_aa: CASSVGQAYNEQFF

clone_size: .
v_call: TRBV9
d_call: TRBD1
j_call: TRBJ1-1
cdr3_nt: TGTGCCAGCAGCGAAGGGACAGGAGCGATGAACACTGAAGCTTTCTTT
cdr3_aa: CASSEGTGAMNTEAFF

clone_size: few
v_call: TRBV6-1
d_call: TRBD1
j_call: TRBJ1-2
cdr3_nt: TGTGCCAGCAGTGGCACGGACAGGGGGCCTCGCTATGGCTACACCTTC
cdr3_aa: CASSGTDRGPRYGYTF

clone_size: once
v_call: TRBV4-1
d_call: .
j_call: TRBJ1-4
cdr3_nt: TGCGCCAGCTCTTTATCTTTCGCAGGGGCCACAAATGAAAAACTGTTTTTT
cdr3_aa: CASSLSFAGATNEKLFF

clone_size: .
v_call: TRBV19
d_call: TRBD1
j_call: TRBJ2-1
cdr3_nt: TGTGCCAGTAGTGATCCGAGGTCGCAGGGGGCTTACAATGAGCAGTTCTTC
cdr3_aa: CASSDPRSQGAYNEQFF

clone_size: once
v_call: TRBV11-3
d_call: .
j_call: TRBJ2-3
cdr3_nt: TGTGCCAGCAGCCAGGGGGATACGCAGTATTTT
cdr3_aa: CASSQGDTQYF

clone_size: .
v_call: TRBV5-4
d_call: .
j_call: TRBJ1-2
cdr3_nt: TGTGCCAGCAGCTTACAGGAATTCTATGGCTACACCTTC
cdr3_aa: CASSLQEFYGYTF

clone_size: .
v_call: TRBV5-4
d_call: TRBD2
j_call: TRBJ2-2
cdr3_nt: TGTGCCAGCAGCACGGGGACTACCTACACCGGGGAGCTGTTTTTT
cdr3_aa: CASSTGTTYTGELFF

clone_size: .
v_call: TRBV11-2
d_call: .
j_call: TRBJ2-5
cdr3_nt: TGTGCCAGCAGCTTAAGCCCCCCACCTCTAGCGTTGGTCAGGGAGACCCAGTACTTC
cdr3_aa: CASSLSPPPLALVRETQYF

clone_size: .
v_call: TRBV15
d_call: .
j_call: TRBJ2-7
cdr3_nt: TGTGCCACCAGCAGAGATGTCACAGCTAACGAGCAGTACTTC
cdr3_aa: CATSRDVTANEQYF

clone_size: .
v_call: TRBV5-1
d_call: .
j_call: TRBJ2-3
cdr3_nt: TGCGCCAGCAGCTTGGAAAAGCGGTCTAGCACAGATACGCAGTATTTT
cdr3_aa: CASSLEKRSSTDTQYF

clone_size: .
v_call: TRBV19
d_call: .
j_call: TRBJ1-5
cdr3_nt: TGTGCCAGTAGTCCAACAGGGAGTGATCAGCCCCAGCATTTT
cdr3_aa: CASSPTGSDQPQHF

clone_size: .
v_call: TRBV5-1
d_call: .
j_call: TRBJ2-5
cdr3_nt: TGCGCCAGCAGCCTTCAAGAGACCCAGTACTTC
cdr3_aa: CASSLQETQYF

clone_size: .
v_call: TRBV4-2
d_call: .
j_call: TRBJ1-2
cdr3_nt: TGTGCCAGCAGCCAAGATCGGCAGGGATATTATGGCTACACCTTC
cdr3_aa: CASSQDRQGYYGYTF

clone_size: .
v_call: TRBV28
d_call: .
j_call: TRBJ1-1
cdr3_nt: TGTGCCAGCAGAGGCTGGGCGGAAGCTTTCTTT
cdr3_aa: CASRGWAEAFF

clone_size: .
v_call: TRBV30
d_call: TRBD1
j_call: TRBJ1-5
cdr3_nt: TGTGCCTGGGGTGGACAGGATTATAGCAATCAGCCCCAGCATTTT
cdr3_aa: CAWGGQDYSNQPQHF

clone_size: .
v_call: TRBV30
d_call: .
j_call: TRBJ1-5
cdr3_nt: TGTGCCTGGAATTTGGGGGGGCTGGGGCAGCCCCAGCATTTT
cdr3_aa: CAWNLGGLGQPQHF

clone_size: .
v_call: TRBV5-1
d_call: TRBD2
j_call: TRBJ2-7
cdr3_nt: TGCGCCAGCGGGGAGGGTAGGACCTACGAGCAGTACTTC
cdr3_aa: CASGEGRTYEQYF

clone_size: .
v_call: TRBV5-1
d_call: TRBD1
j_call: TRBJ2-7
cdr3_nt: TGCGCCAGCAGCTTGATTACCGGGACAGGGGGCTACGAGCAGTACTTC
cdr3_aa: CASSLITGTGGYEQYF

clone_size: .
v_call: TRBV18
d_call: .
j_call: TRBJ2-1
cdr3_nt: TGTGCCAGCTCACCACAATCGGGCAGGGCAAGCTACAATGAGCAGTTCTTC
cdr3_aa: CASSPQSGRASYNEQFF

clone_size: .
v_call: TRBV7-3
d_call: TRBD1
j_call: TRBJ1-1
cdr3_nt: TGTGCCAGCAGCTTAAATGGACAGGGTCGAGCAACTGAAGCTTTCTTT
cdr3_aa: CASSLNGQGRATEAFF

clone_size: .
v_call: TRBV7-2
d_call: TRBD2
j_call: TRBJ2-1
cdr3_nt: TGTGCCAGCAGCTTAGACTCGCGGGGGGGCTACAATGAGCAGTTCTTC
cdr3_aa: CASSLDSRGGYNEQFF

clone_size: .
v_call: TRBV5-1
d_call: .
j_call: TRBJ1-4
cdr3_nt: TGCGCCAGCAGCTCCGGACACACAACTAATGAAAAACTGTTTTTT
cdr3_aa: CASSSGHTTNEKLFF

clone_size: .
v_call: TRBV7-9
d_call: TRBD1
j_call: TRBJ2-3
cdr3_nt: TGTGCCAGCAGCGACGGACAGGGGGCGATGACAGATACGCAGTATTTT
cdr3_aa: CASSDGQGAMTDTQYF

clone_size: .
v_call: TRBV6-6
d_call: TRBD1
j_call: TRBJ1-1
cdr3_nt: TGTGCCAGCAGCATAAGACAGGGCTGGAACACTGAAGCTTTCTTT
cdr3_aa: CASSIRQGWNTEAFF

clone_size: .
v_call: TRBV28
d_call: .
j_call: TRBJ1-3
cdr3_nt: TGTGCCAGCAGTTCGGGACTAAACACCATATATTTT
cdr3_aa: CASSSGLNTIYF

clone_size: .
v_call: TRBV18
d_call: .
j_call: TRBJ1-1
cdr3_nt: TGTGCCAGCTCCTGGACGGCAGGGACTGAAGCTTTCTTT
cdr3_aa: CASSWTAGTEAFF

clone_size: .
v_call: TRBV5-1
d_call: .
j_call: TRBJ1-5
cdr3_nt: TGCGCCAGCAGCCTCGAAGGGGCAAGTCATCAGCCCCAGCATTTT
cdr3_aa: CASSLEGASHQPQHF

clone_size: .
v_call: TRBV15
d_call: .
j_call: TRBJ1-1
cdr3_nt: TGTGCCACCAGCAGAGGGAGGGACCGTCCGAACACTGAAGCTTTCTTT
cdr3_aa: CATSRGRDRPNTEAFF